Each of the 9 T cell receptor beta chains below was sequenced from the same sample in a study of shared clonotypes between healthy human individuals. The repertoire was sequenced with immunoSEQ multiplex PCR; TCRdb's copy has only in-frame clones and lacks some. The data hold 2 million to 2.5 million clones, with 93% observed a single time. The sequenced sample consisted of naive CD4+ T cells from PBMCs. This sample's subset: CD45RA+ positively selected. All receptors come from a man aged 18-30 years in good health. Some clones in this sample may be carry-over from other donors' samples.

This chain links TRBV18 with TRBJ2-3; D gene ambiguous. Trimming shortened V by 0 bases and J by 0 bases, and 10 bases separated the two germline ends. The germline CDR1 and CDR2 sequences are KGHSH and LQKENI. The CDR3 length is 16 residues. DNA for the CDR3: TGTGCCAGCTCACCACCCCTTGGATCTAGCACAGATACGCAGTATTTT. Amino acid sequence: CASSPPLGSSTDTQYF.

A word on this clone: Other DNA variants within this sample encode the same CDR3. The chain uses TRBV5-1 and TRBJ2-1, with D possibly being TRBD1 (6 bases). Germline V gene sequence: CDR1 SGHRS, CDR2 YFSETQ. With 0 bases removed from V and 6 bases from J, the gap between germline ends came to 13 bases. The CDR3 runs to 15 residues. CDR3 in DNA: TGCGCCAGCAGCTTGGTGACAGGCCGGGCCAATGAGCAGTTCTTC. Its translation is CASSLVTGRANEQFF.

The chain employs TRBV7-8 and TRBJ2-7; D may be TRBD1 or TRBD2 (5 bases each). V shed 4 bases and J shed 6 bases, with 22 bases lying between them. Germline-derived CDR1 and CDR2 are SGHVS and FQNEAQ. The length of the CDR3 is 16 residues. The CDR3 coding sequence is TGTGCCAGCAGCTCCCTGGGGGTCCCCACTACTAGCGAGCAGTACTTC. It yields the protein CASSSLGVPTTSEQYF.

J is TRBJ2-2 and V is TRBV2; 8 bases fit TRBD2. V lost 6 bases to trimming and J lost 3 bases; unmatched junction nucleotides: 6. Germline V lookup: CDR1 SNHLY, CDR2 FYNNEI. The CDR3 sequence is 15 residues long. As DNA, the CDR3 is TGTGCCAGCAGATTAGCGGGGTGGGACACCGGGGAGCTGTTTTTT. Residues: CASRLAGWDTGELFF.

J is TRBJ2-7 and V is TRBV7-2; TRBD2 matches 8 bases. Trimming cost V 1 base and J 6 bases; bases outside gene matches: 8. Germline CDR1 is SGHTA and CDR2 is FQGNSA. The CDR3 has 15 amino acids. In DNA form, the CDR3 reads TGTGCCAGCAGCTTAGAACCCGGGAGGGCCCCCGAGCAGTACTTC. As protein: CASSLEPGRAPEQYF.

J is TRBJ2-7 and V is TRBV28, with 7 bases that match TRBD2. V trimming: 0 bases; J trimming: 3 bases; junction bases outside the gene matches: 5. Germline V gene lookup returns CDR1 MDHEN and CDR2 SYDVKM. This CDR3 is 15 amino acids long. In DNA form, the CDR3 reads TGTGCCAGCAGTTTATGGGCTAGCGGAAACTACGAGCAGTACTTC. Translation gives CASSLWASGNYEQYF. Using reference TRBV28 and TRBJ2-7 for the parts outside the CDR3, the full variable domain is DVKVTQSSRYLVKRTGEKVFLECVQDMDHENMFWYRQDPGLGLRLIYFSYDVKMKEKGDIPEGYSVSREKKERFSLILESASTNQTSMYLCASSLWASGNYEQYFGPGTRLTVT.

The rearrangement links TRBV9 to TRBJ2-7; maybe TRBD1 (5 bases). Trimming took 2 bases from V and 2 from J, leaving 11 bases between them. Germline V gene sequence: CDR1 SGDLS, CDR2 YYNGEE. The CDR3 sequence is 14 residues long. CDR3 bases: TGTGCCAGCAGCGTTGGGGCCTCCACCTACGAGCAGTACTTC. This translates into CASSVGASTYEQYF.

Turning to this clone: The sample has other DNA sequences that encode this CDR3 too. The J gene is TRBJ2-7, the V gene TRBV28, with no clear D. CDR1 and CDR2 from the germline V gene are MDHEN and SYDVKM. The CDR3 covers 12 residues. The V and J ends lost 2 bases and 7 bases respectively, with 9 bases between them. The CDR3 DNA follows: TGTGCCAGCAGTTTAAGAGGTTATGAGCAGTACTTC. It translates to CASSLRGYEQYF.

The rearrangement joins TRBV7-9 to TRBJ1-2, with 7 bases matching TRBD1. CDR1 is SEHNR, CDR2 FQNEAQ, per germline (reference sequence). This CDR3 spans 15 amino acids. The junction had 8 bases not matched to a gene; V was cut back by 5 bases and J by 2 bases. In DNA, the CDR3 is TGTGCCAGCAGCCTCAAACAGGGGACAAACTATGGCTACACCTTC. It translates to CASSLKQGTNYGYTF.